The rows below give T cell receptor beta chains drawn from one sample of a study of technical replicates of blood from several donors. Libraries were prepared by immunoSEQ multiplex PCR; TCRdb keeps only in-frame clonotypes and omits some of them. The sample has over 50,000 clones, more than 75% seen once. Sequenced sample: PBMCs. Receptor source: a human donor in good health. Some clones in this sample may be carry-over from other donors' samples. The CDR3 runs from the conserved cysteine through the conserved F or W. The order of the fields is clone size, D gene, J gene, V gene, CDR3 protein, CDR3 DNA. D genes are given only for firm matches. Clone size is not always given. Where it is, it says once, few, many or a class for expanded clones.

clone_size: NA
d_call: TRBD1
j_call: TRBJ2-2
v_call: TRBV5-4
cdr3_aa: CASKPQTGGKAGELFF
cdr3_nt: TGTGCCAGCAAACCCCAAACAGGGGGCAAAGCCGGGGAGCTGTTTTTT

clone_size: once
d_call: NA
j_call: TRBJ2-2
v_call: TRBV10-3
cdr3_aa: CAIRQGGTGELFF
cdr3_nt: TGTGCCATCAGACAGGGGGGGACCGGGGAGCTGTTTTTT

clone_size: NA
d_call: NA
j_call: TRBJ2-5
v_call: TRBV2
cdr3_aa: CASSPPDRLQETQYF
cdr3_nt: TGTGCCAGCAGTCCACCAGACAGGCTCCAAGAGACCCAGTACTTC

clone_size: NA
d_call: NA
j_call: TRBJ1-1
v_call: TRBV27
cdr3_aa: CASSTYFRRTEAFF
cdr3_nt: TGTGCCAGCAGCACCTATTTTAGGCGGACTGAAGCTTTCTTT

clone_size: NA
d_call: TRBD2
j_call: TRBJ2-1
v_call: TRBV4-3
cdr3_aa: CASSPREGTSGRQFF
cdr3_nt: TGCGCCAGCAGCCCTAGAGAGGGGACTAGCGGGAGGCAGTTCTTC

clone_size: NA
d_call: NA
j_call: TRBJ1-5
v_call: TRBV6-5
cdr3_aa: CASSETQGLQPQHF
cdr3_nt: TGTGCCAGCAGTGAAACCCAGGGTTTACAGCCCCAGCATTTT

clone_size: few
d_call: TRBD2
j_call: TRBJ2-5
v_call: TRBV5-6
cdr3_aa: CASSHTGRLAYVETQYF
cdr3_nt: TGTGCCAGCAGCCACACGGGAAGACTAGCGTATGTGGAGACCCAGTACTTC

clone_size: NA
d_call: NA
j_call: TRBJ2-5
v_call: TRBV4-3
cdr3_aa: CASSQKLQETQYF
cdr3_nt: TGCGCCAGCAGCCAAAAGCTGCAAGAGACCCAGTACTTC

clone_size: NA
d_call: TRBD1
j_call: TRBJ2-3
v_call: TRBV6-1
cdr3_aa: CASRGDRGNTDTQYF
cdr3_nt: TGTGCCAGCAGAGGCGACAGGGGGAACACAGATACGCAGTATTTT

clone_size: NA
d_call: TRBD1
j_call: TRBJ2-1
v_call: TRBV29-1
cdr3_aa: CSQLGTGDSYNEQFF
cdr3_nt: TGCAGTCAATTGGGGACAGGAGATTCCTACAATGAGCAGTTCTTC

clone_size: NA
d_call: TRBD2
j_call: TRBJ2-3
v_call: TRBV5-6
cdr3_aa: CASSLGAGVSTDTQYF
cdr3_nt: TGTGCCAGCAGCTTGGGGGCGGGGGTAAGCACAGATACGCAGTATTTT

clone_size: few
d_call: NA
j_call: TRBJ1-4
v_call: TRBV2
cdr3_aa: CASSGGQVGEKLFF
cdr3_nt: TGTGCCAGCAGTGGGGGGCAAGTGGGAGAAAAACTGTTTTTT

clone_size: NA
d_call: TRBD2
j_call: TRBJ2-2
v_call: TRBV7-3
cdr3_aa: CASSLLGLAGTGELFF
cdr3_nt: TGTGCCAGCAGCTTACTTGGACTAGCGGGCACCGGGGAGCTGTTTTTT

clone_size: NA
d_call: NA
j_call: TRBJ2-5
v_call: TRBV2
cdr3_aa: CASSPFGTNQETQYF
cdr3_nt: TGTGCCAGCAGCCCCTTCGGGACAAATCAAGAGACCCAGTACTTC